These T cell receptor beta chains were read from a single sample in a study of cytotoxic CD8 clonotypes in ibrutinib-treated CLL. Libraries were prepared by immunoSEQ multiplex PCR; TCRdb keeps only in-frame clonotypes and omits some of them. This sample has a few hundred thousand clones, with roughly 70% found just once. The sequencing used PBMCs, collected after 24 months of ibrutinib treatment. The receptors here all came from a human donor with chronic lymphocytic leukemia. Both conserved end residues are part of each CDR3. The order of the fields is D gene, J gene, clone size, V gene, CDR3 DNA, CDR3 protein. The D gene is left open where the match is weak. Size is stated for part of the rows, as once, few or many counts, or as a class when the clone is expanded.

d_call: .
j_call: TRBJ2-1
clone_size: .
v_call: TRBV7-3
cdr3_nt: TGTGCCAGCAGCTCCTCGGCGCAGGACAATGAGCAGTTCTTC
cdr3_aa: CASSSSAQDNEQFF

d_call: .
j_call: TRBJ2-7
clone_size: .
v_call: TRBV5-1
cdr3_nt: TGCGCCAGCAGCTTGGAGGCGACCACCTACGAGCAGTACTTC
cdr3_aa: CASSLEATTYEQYF

d_call: .
j_call: TRBJ1-1
clone_size: .
v_call: TRBV6-5
cdr3_nt: TGTGCCAGCAGTTCAGCCCCTGGGGCTGAAGCTTTCTTT
cdr3_aa: CASSSAPGAEAFF

d_call: .
j_call: TRBJ1-4
clone_size: .
v_call: TRBV28
cdr3_nt: TGTGCCAGCAGTGGGGCGGGGAATGCTAATGAAAAACTGTTTTTT
cdr3_aa: CASSGAGNANEKLFF

d_call: .
j_call: TRBJ1-5
clone_size: .
v_call: TRBV5-1
cdr3_nt: TGCGCCAGCAGCTTGGCCGGGAGCAGCAATCAGCCCCAGCATTTT
cdr3_aa: CASSLAGSSNQPQHF

d_call: .
j_call: TRBJ2-7
clone_size: .
v_call: TRBV6-5
cdr3_nt: TGTGCCAGCAGTTACCGGGGTCTCTCCTACGAGCAGTACTTC
cdr3_aa: CASSYRGLSYEQYF

d_call: .
j_call: TRBJ2-7
clone_size: .
v_call: TRBV30
cdr3_nt: TGTGCCTCGATAGGAACAGCCCCCTACGAGCAGTACTTC
cdr3_aa: CASIGTAPYEQYF

d_call: .
j_call: TRBJ2-7
clone_size: .
v_call: TRBV5-6
cdr3_nt: TGTGCCAGCACCCTGCGGGTCTCCTACGAGCAGTACTTC
cdr3_aa: CASTLRVSYEQYF

d_call: .
j_call: TRBJ2-3
clone_size: few
v_call: TRBV7-2
cdr3_nt: TGTGCCAGCAGCTTACGTTCGGTCCTGGCAGATACGCAGTATTTT
cdr3_aa: CASSLRSVLADTQYF

d_call: .
j_call: TRBJ2-3
clone_size: .
v_call: TRBV29-1
cdr3_nt: TGCAGCGTTGAGGTACACCATAATCAGGCAGATACGCAGTATTTT
cdr3_aa: CSVEVHHNQADTQYF

d_call: .
j_call: TRBJ2-1
clone_size: .
v_call: TRBV11-3
cdr3_nt: TGTGCCAGCAGCCCCACTAGCCTGGGTCGGGCCAGGAATGAGCAGTTCTTC
cdr3_aa: CASSPTSLGRARNEQFF

d_call: TRBD1
j_call: TRBJ1-2
clone_size: few
v_call: TRBV2
cdr3_nt: TGTGCCAGCAGCCGGGACAGGGGACCTGTCTTC
cdr3_aa: CASSRDRGPVF

d_call: .
j_call: TRBJ1-1
clone_size: .
v_call: TRBV5-4
cdr3_nt: TGTGCCAGCAGCTTGGCCACGAACACTGAAGCTTTCTTT
cdr3_aa: CASSLATNTEAFF

d_call: .
j_call: TRBJ2-5
clone_size: .
v_call: TRBV5-1
cdr3_nt: TGCGCCAGCAGGCAGGAAAGGGGAGAGACCCAGTACTTC
cdr3_aa: CASRQERGETQYF

d_call: TRBD2
j_call: TRBJ2-1
clone_size: once
v_call: TRBV28
cdr3_nt: TGTGCCAGCAGCTATACTGGACTAGGGAGAAATGAGCAGTTCTTC
cdr3_aa: CASSYTGLGRNEQFF

d_call: .
j_call: TRBJ2-7
clone_size: few
v_call: TRBV18
cdr3_nt: TGTGCCAGCTCCCAGACCTACGAGCAGTACTTC
cdr3_aa: CASSQTYEQYF

d_call: .
j_call: TRBJ2-7
clone_size: .
v_call: TRBV28
cdr3_nt: TGTGCCAGCAGGGACAGAGCCTACGAGCAGTACTTC
cdr3_aa: CASRDRAYEQYF

d_call: TRBD1
j_call: TRBJ1-2
clone_size: .
v_call: TRBV9
cdr3_nt: TGTGCCAGCAGCCCAGGACAGGGCGTAATGATCGGCTACACCTTC
cdr3_aa: CASSPGQGVMIGYTF

d_call: TRBD1
j_call: TRBJ2-7
clone_size: .
v_call: TRBV28
cdr3_nt: TGTGCCAGCAGTTTCGACAGGGGGCCCGAGCAGTACTTC
cdr3_aa: CASSFDRGPEQYF

d_call: TRBD2
j_call: TRBJ2-2
clone_size: many
v_call: TRBV2
cdr3_nt: TGTGCCAGCAGCCACAGGACTAGCGGGGGCACCGGGGAGCTGTTTTTT
cdr3_aa: CASSHRTSGGTGELFF

d_call: TRBD1
j_call: TRBJ2-7
clone_size: .
v_call: TRBV6-6
cdr3_nt: TGTGCCAGCAGCCCCGAGGGACAGGGGGTCTACGAGCAGTACTTC
cdr3_aa: CASSPEGQGVYEQYF

d_call: .
j_call: TRBJ2-7
clone_size: .
v_call: TRBV7-2
cdr3_nt: TGTGCCAGCAGCTTAACCGGGCCAGGGACCTACGAGCAGTACTTC
cdr3_aa: CASSLTGPGTYEQYF

d_call: .
j_call: TRBJ1-2
clone_size: .
v_call: TRBV6-5
cdr3_nt: TGTGCCAGCCGGTCCTTGAGAGGCTACACCTTC
cdr3_aa: CASRSLRGYTF

d_call: .
j_call: TRBJ2-7
clone_size: .
v_call: TRBV28
cdr3_nt: TGTGCCAGCAATGAGGGTTGGTACGAGCAGTACTTC
cdr3_aa: CASNEGWYEQYF

d_call: TRBD2
j_call: TRBJ2-6
clone_size: .
v_call: TRBV4-1
cdr3_nt: TGCGCCAGCAGCCTCCTAGGGGGACTAGGGTGGGGCTCTGGGGCCAACGTCCTGACTTTC
cdr3_aa: CASSLLGGLGWGSGANVLTF

d_call: .
j_call: TRBJ1-5
clone_size: few
v_call: TRBV28
cdr3_nt: TGTGCCAGCAGTCCTCTGGGGGAAAGTCAGCCCCAGCATTTT
cdr3_aa: CASSPLGESQPQHF

d_call: .
j_call: TRBJ1-3
clone_size: .
v_call: TRBV6-5
cdr3_nt: TGTGCCAGCAGCCCCGGCGCCTACTCTGGAAACACCATATATTTT
cdr3_aa: CASSPGAYSGNTIYF

d_call: TRBD2
j_call: TRBJ2-1
clone_size: .
v_call: TRBV19
cdr3_nt: TGTGCCAGTAGTATCCTACTAGCGGGGCCTTCCTACAATGAGCAGTTCTTC
cdr3_aa: CASSILLAGPSYNEQFF

d_call: TRBD1
j_call: TRBJ1-1
clone_size: .
v_call: TRBV30
cdr3_nt: TGTGCCTGGAGGGGCCAGGGGGTTGCTGAAGCTTTCTTT
cdr3_aa: CAWRGQGVAEAFF

d_call: .
j_call: TRBJ1-1
clone_size: .
v_call: TRBV30
cdr3_nt: TGTGCCTGGCGGGGGATGAACACTGAAGCTTTCTTT
cdr3_aa: CAWRGMNTEAFF

d_call: TRBD2
j_call: TRBJ2-4
clone_size: once
v_call: TRBV10-2
cdr3_nt: TGCGCCAGCAGCGACGGACTAGCTAGCAAAAACATTCAGTACTTC
cdr3_aa: CASSDGLASKNIQYF

d_call: TRBD1
j_call: TRBJ2-7
clone_size: .
v_call: TRBV7-9
cdr3_nt: TGTGCCAGCAGCTTAGGACAGGGGGCCTGGGAGCAGTACTTC
cdr3_aa: CASSLGQGAWEQYF

d_call: TRBD2
j_call: TRBJ2-1
clone_size: .
v_call: TRBV6-5
cdr3_nt: TGTGCCAGCAGTAGAGGGACTAGCGGGATCAATGAGCAGTTCTTC
cdr3_aa: CASSRGTSGINEQFF

d_call: .
j_call: TRBJ2-7
clone_size: few
v_call: TRBV5-4
cdr3_nt: TGTGCCAGCAGGGTAGCCGGCTCCTACGAGCAGTACTTC
cdr3_aa: CASRVAGSYEQYF

d_call: .
j_call: TRBJ1-2
clone_size: .
v_call: TRBV7-9
cdr3_nt: TGTGCCAGCAGCCCCCCCCCGGGACCGCCTGAAGGCTACACCTTC
cdr3_aa: CASSPPPGPPEGYTF

d_call: .
j_call: TRBJ1-2
clone_size: .
v_call: TRBV30
cdr3_nt: TGTGCCTGGGGTGACAGGAACTCCTTC
cdr3_aa: CAWGDRNSF

d_call: TRBD2
j_call: TRBJ2-7
clone_size: .
v_call: TRBV5-6
cdr3_nt: TGTGCCAGCAGCTTGGAGGGAGGGGCCCCCTACGAGCAGTACTTC
cdr3_aa: CASSLEGGAPYEQYF

d_call: TRBD2
j_call: TRBJ2-5
clone_size: .
v_call: TRBV6-5
cdr3_nt: TGTGCCAGCAGCCGAAAGACTAGCGGGAAGACGGGCCAGTACTTC
cdr3_aa: CASSRKTSGKTGQYF

d_call: TRBD1
j_call: TRBJ2-3
clone_size: .
v_call: TRBV7-9
cdr3_nt: TGTGCCAGCAGCTTAGCGCTGATGTCACAGGGGGAAAGGACAGATACGCAGTATTTT
cdr3_aa: CASSLALMSQGERTDTQYF

d_call: TRBD1
j_call: TRBJ1-1
clone_size: .
v_call: TRBV11-2
cdr3_nt: TGTGCCAGCAGCTTTGGAACCAGGGGGCTGAACACTGAAGCTTTCTTT
cdr3_aa: CASSFGTRGLNTEAFF

d_call: TRBD2
j_call: TRBJ2-1
clone_size: .
v_call: TRBV27
cdr3_nt: TGTGCCAGCGCTACTAGCGCTGAGCAGTTCTTC
cdr3_aa: CASATSAEQFF

d_call: TRBD1
j_call: TRBJ1-2
clone_size: .
v_call: TRBV19
cdr3_nt: TGTGCCAGTACCAGCAGGGGGGGAGGCTACACCTTC
cdr3_aa: CASTSRGGGYTF

d_call: .
j_call: TRBJ2-5
clone_size: .
v_call: TRBV20-1
cdr3_nt: TGCAGTGCCGACCGGGAGACCCAGTACTTC
cdr3_aa: CSADRETQYF

d_call: .
j_call: TRBJ2-7
clone_size: .
v_call: TRBV4-3
cdr3_nt: TGCGCCAGCAGCCTTGACAGGACCTCCTACGAGCAGTACTTC
cdr3_aa: CASSLDRTSYEQYF

d_call: TRBD1
j_call: TRBJ2-3
clone_size: .
v_call: TRBV9
cdr3_nt: TGTGCCAGCGCAGGGACAGGGTCCACAGATACGCAGTATTTT
cdr3_aa: CASAGTGSTDTQYF

d_call: .
j_call: TRBJ1-4
clone_size: .
v_call: TRBV28
cdr3_nt: TGTGCCAGCAGTTTATCCCCCCGAGGGCGGAGGGAAAAACTGTTTTTT
cdr3_aa: CASSLSPRGRREKLFF

d_call: TRBD2
j_call: TRBJ2-3
clone_size: .
v_call: TRBV6-5
cdr3_nt: TGTGCCAGCAGTAGTGTGGGAGGGAGCACAGATACGCAGTATTTT
cdr3_aa: CASSSVGGSTDTQYF

d_call: TRBD1
j_call: TRBJ1-5
clone_size: .
v_call: TRBV4-1
cdr3_nt: TGCGCCAGCAGCCCGGACAGGGGCAGGTCTCAGCCCCAGCATTTT
cdr3_aa: CASSPDRGRSQPQHF

d_call: .
j_call: TRBJ1-3
clone_size: few
v_call: TRBV27
cdr3_nt: TGTGCCAGCAGTCCCACGGAAGGCCGGAGCTCTGGAAACACCATATATTTT
cdr3_aa: CASSPTEGRSSGNTIYF

d_call: .
j_call: TRBJ1-4
clone_size: .
v_call: TRBV19
cdr3_nt: TGTGCCAGTAGTATAAATGCGGGCCTGAATGAAAAACTGTTTTTT
cdr3_aa: CASSINAGLNEKLFF

d_call: .
j_call: TRBJ2-4
clone_size: few
v_call: TRBV2
cdr3_nt: TGTGCCAGGCGGCCTATGAGCGGGTTGGCCAAAAACATTCAGTACTTC
cdr3_aa: CARRPMSGLAKNIQYF